Listed below are T cell receptor beta chains from one sample, sequenced in a study of blood T cell repertoires in COVID-19. Assay: immunoSEQ multiplex PCR; the TCRdb copy retains only in-frame clones and omits some. The sample contains roughly 45,000 clones, under 90% of which appear only once. Sequenced: peripheral blood. The source is a woman between 55 and 75 years old with acute or convalescent COVID-19. The CDR3 runs from the conserved cysteine through the conserved F or W. The D gene is left open where the match is weak. Where a row states a size, it is once, few, many or the class of an expanded clone; other rows omit it.

clone size,V gene,D gene,J gene,CDR3 protein,CDR3 DNA
.,TRBV3-1/TRBV3-2,.,TRBJ2-5,CASSPYRDQETQYF,TGTGCCAGCAGCCCATACAGGGACCAAGAGACCCAGTACTTC
.,TRBV29-1,.,TRBJ2-2,CSAAGEGDRIYTGELFF,TGCAGCGCCGCGGGGGAGGGGGACCGAATTTACACCGGGGAGCTGTTTTTT
.,TRBV9,.,TRBJ2-1,CASSVVGGFTYNEQFF,TGTGCCAGCAGCGTAGTCGGCGGATTTACCTACAATGAGCAGTTCTTC
.,TRBV7-8,.,TRBJ1-1,CASSPRDKNTEAFF,TGTGCCAGCAGCCCACGGGACAAGAACACTGAAGCTTTCTTT
.,TRBV6-5,.,TRBJ2-3,CASREGYSTDTQYF,TGTGCCAGCAGGGAGGGATATAGCACAGATACGCAGTATTTT
.,TRBV5-1,.,TRBJ1-5,CASSLDTGNQPQHF,TGCGCCAGCAGCTTAGACACAGGGAACCAGCCCCAGCATTTT
few,TRBV6-5,.,TRBJ2-7,CASRNPGSGTYEQYF,TGTGCCAGCAGGAACCCGGGGAGCGGAACCTACGAGCAGTACTTC
.,TRBV5-6,TRBD1,TRBJ2-7,CASSLGPDRGYEQYF,TGTGCCAGCAGCTTGGGTCCGGACAGGGGTTACGAGCAGTACTTC
.,TRBV5-1,TRBD2,TRBJ2-3,CASSLETSVRTDTQYF,TGCGCCAGCAGCTTGGAGACTAGCGTCCGGACAGATACGCAGTATTTT
.,TRBV6-6,TRBD1,TRBJ2-7,CASSRLPGQGRYEQYF,TGTGCCAGCAGTCGCTTACCTGGACAGGGAAGGTACGAGCAGTACTTC
.,TRBV19,TRBD1,TRBJ1-1,CASSNPGGVNTEAFF,TGTGCCAGTAGTAACCCAGGGGGCGTTAACACTGAAGCTTTCTTT
.,TRBV5-6,.,TRBJ1-1,CASSLGALNTEAFF,TGTGCCAGCAGCTTGGGGGCCCTGAACACTGAAGCTTTCTTT
.,TRBV6-1,.,TRBJ1-1,CASSEVPVSGGVNTEAFF,TGTGCCAGCAGTGAAGTCCCCGTCTCGGGGGGTGTGAACACTGAAGCTTTCTTT
.,TRBV2,.,TRBJ1-3,CASSSGSSGYF,TGTGCCAGCAGTTCGGGTTCGTCCGGGTATTTT
once,TRBV30,.,TRBJ2-1,CAWSVRGGGEQFF,TGTGCCTGGAGTGTACGTGGGGGAGGCGAGCAGTTCTTC
.,TRBV5-1,TRBD2,TRBJ2-3,CASSLTLAGETADTQYF,TGCGCCAGCAGCTTGACGCTAGCGGGAGAGACGGCAGATACGCAGTATTTT
few,TRBV27,.,TRBJ1-2,CASSSQGRGYTF,TGTGCCAGCAGTTCGCAGGGTCGAGGCTACACCTTC
few,TRBV2,.,TRBJ2-3,CASSEDPILRETDTQYF,TGTGCCAGCAGTGAAGATCCGATTTTAAGGGAGACAGATACGCAGTATTTT
.,TRBV2,.,TRBJ2-7,CASSAGQGSNEQYF,TGTGCCAGCAGTGCAGGCCAGGGGAGCAACGAGCAGTACTTC
.,TRBV29-1,TRBD1,TRBJ1-1,CSVKQGVNTEAFF,TGCAGCGTTAAGCAGGGGGTGAACACTGAAGCTTTCTTT
.,TRBV6-5,.,TRBJ2-5,CASSYWQSTRQETQYF,TGTGCCAGCAGTTACTGGCAAAGTACCAGGCAAGAGACCCAGTACTTC
.,TRBV9,TRBD2,TRBJ2-1,CASSALPGGSSYNEQFF,TGTGCCAGCAGCGCCCTCCCCGGCGGGAGCTCCTACAATGAGCAGTTCTTC
few,TRBV4-1,TRBD1,TRBJ1-1,CASSQGQGAKNTEAFF,TGCGCCAGCAGCCAAGGACAGGGGGCTAAAAACACTGAAGCTTTCTTT
few,TRBV19,.,TRBJ2-7,CASNRQWGSTYEQYF,TGTGCCAGTAATCGACAGTGGGGCAGTACCTACGAGCAGTACTTC
.,TRBV15,TRBD2,TRBJ2-5,CATKAGGDQETQYF,TGTGCCACCAAAGCGGGGGGAGACCAAGAGACCCAGTACTTC
once,TRBV7-2,TRBD2,TRBJ2-5,CASSLAGTKETQYF,TGTGCCAGCAGCCTTGCCGGGACTAAAGAGACCCAGTACTTC
.,TRBV27,TRBD2,TRBJ2-1,CASSFSGSLYEQFF,TGTGCCAGCAGTTTCAGCGGGAGTTTGTATGAGCAGTTCTTC
.,TRBV7-3,.,TRBJ2-3,CASAVRGSSTDTQYF,TGTGCCAGCGCGGTACGTGGGTCTAGCACAGATACGCAGTATTTT
.,TRBV30,.,TRBJ1-2,CAWSGSLYGYTF,TGTGCCTGGAGTGGATCACTCTATGGCTACACCTTC
.,TRBV7-9,.,TRBJ2-2,CASSFSGTGELFF,TGTGCCAGCAGCTTTTCGGGCACCGGGGAGCTGTTTTTT
.,TRBV29-1,TRBD1,TRBJ1-2,CSVEGADRGLSYGYTF,TGCAGCGTTGAAGGGGCCGACAGGGGGCTCTCCTATGGCTACACCTTC
.,TRBV11-3,.,TRBJ2-2,CASSPNTNTGELFF,TGTGCCAGCAGCCCAAACACGAACACCGGGGAGCTGTTTTTT
.,TRBV2,TRBD1,TRBJ2-1,CASRPVRGRGSYNEQFF,TGTGCCAGCCGACCCGTTAGGGGGCGCGGCTCCTACAATGAGCAGTTCTTC
.,TRBV7-2,TRBD2,TRBJ2-1,CASSLVAGAAYNEQFF,TGTGCCAGCAGCTTGGTAGCGGGAGCGGCCTACAATGAGCAGTTCTTC
.,TRBV2,TRBD1,TRBJ1-4,CASSDPPGTGDEKLFF,TGTGCCAGCAGTGACCCTCCCGGGACAGGGGATGAAAAACTGTTTTTT
.,TRBV20-1,TRBD1,TRBJ1-1,CSATPGQGAFF,TGCAGTGCAACTCCGGGACAGGGGGCTTTCTTT
.,TRBV7-9,.,TRBJ1-2,CASSSQGTTYGYTF,TGTGCCAGCAGCTCGCAGGGGACAACCTATGGCTACACCTTC
.,TRBV5-6,TRBD1,TRBJ1-5,CASSSGQGYNQPQHF,TGTGCCAGCAGCTCAGGACAGGGATACAATCAGCCCCAGCATTTT
.,TRBV15,.,TRBJ1-5,CATSRDQGSSQPQHF,TGTGCCACCAGCAGAGACCAGGGTTCAAGTCAGCCCCAGCATTTT
.,TRBV11-2,.,TRBJ1-1,CASSLGAGRYTEAFF,TGTGCCAGCAGCTTAGGGGCAGGGCGGTACACTGAAGCTTTCTTT
.,TRBV6-6,.,TRBJ2-3,CASSYTGAYTDTQYF,TGTGCCAGCAGTTACACTGGAGCCTACACAGATACGCAGTATTTT
.,TRBV6-6,.,TRBJ1-2,CASRTRTAGNGYTF,TGTGCCAGCAGAACCAGGACAGCGGGGAATGGCTACACCTTC
few,TRBV12-3/TRBV12-4,.,TRBJ1-5,CASSFEAAPQHF,TGTGCCAGCAGTTTCGAGGCTGCCCCTCAGCATTTT
once,TRBV5-1,.,TRBJ1-5,CASSLNAGGEPQHF,TGCGCCAGCAGCCTCAATGCTGGGGGGGAACCCCAGCATTTT
.,TRBV6-5,.,TRBJ1-5,CASSYGRNQPQHF,TGTGCCAGCAGTTACGGGAGGAATCAGCCCCAGCATTTT
.,TRBV4-2,.,TRBJ2-7,CASKRALEDYYEQYF,TGTGCCAGCAAACGAGCCCTTGAGGACTACTACGAGCAGTACTTC
.,TRBV5-1,TRBD2,TRBJ2-5,CASSNLALAGAETQYF,TGCGCCAGCAGCAACCTGGCATTAGCGGGAGCAGAGACCCAGTACTTC
once,TRBV5-3,TRBD2,TRBJ2-1,CARSLEVAREGPHFHEQFF,TGTGCCAGAAGCTTGGAAGTTGCGCGGGAGGGCCCTCACTTTCATGAGCAGTTCTTC
.,TRBV20-1,TRBD2,TRBJ2-1,CSASGLAGVGSEQFF,TGCAGTGCTAGTGGGCTAGCGGGAGTGGGTAGTGAGCAGTTCTTC